This entry lists 21 T cell receptor beta chains sequenced from one sample in a study of cytomegalovirus exposure and HLA in healthy donors. With 60 Vbeta and 13 Jbeta primers, the PCR was carried out. The data were produced by immunoSEQ multiplex PCR, yet TCRdb's version contains in-frame clones alone and is incomplete. This sample has under 200,000 clones, with roughly 70% found just once. The specimen was PBMCs. Receptors originate from a girl between 10 and 17 years old in good health and CMV-seronegative.

This chain joins TRBV27 and TRBJ1-4; maybe TRBD1 (6 bases). The V end was cut by 5 bases, the J end by 5 bases, with 12 bases between. This CDR3 contains 14 residues. Germline lookup yields CDR1 MNHEY and CDR2 SMNVEV (reference sequence). CDR3 sequence (DNA): TGTGCCAGCAGTCCACAGGGAATAAATGAAAAACTGTTTTTT. Translation gives CASSPQGINEKLFF.

V usage is TRBV9 and J usage is TRBJ2-3; 12 nucleotides align to TRBD2. The CDR3 has 15 amino acids. CDR1 SGDLS and CDR2 YYNGEE come from the germline V gene. The trim removed 2 bases at V and 5 bases at J, leaving 3 bases unmatched. CDR3 sequence: CASSVLAGGEDTQYF. In DNA, the CDR3 is TGTGCCAGCAGCGTCCTAGCGGGGGGGGAAGATACGCAGTATTTT.

This rearrangement joins TRBV7-6 to TRBJ1-1; weak D call: TRBD1 (6 bases). CDR1 SGHVS and CDR2 FNYEAQ come from the germline V gene. Trimming removed 3 bases from V and 0 bases from J, with 14 bases in between. This CDR3 has 16 residues. The CDR3 spells CASSLQGSGMNTEAFF. The DNA of the CDR3 is TGTGCCAGCAGCTTGCAGGGGAGTGGGATGAACACTGAAGCTTTCTTT. The whole variable domain, filled in from reference TRBV7-6 and TRBJ1-1, reads GAGVSQSPRYKVTKRGQDVALRCDPISGHVSLYWYRQALGQGPEFLTYFNYEAQQDKSGLPNDRFSAERPEGSISTLTIQRTEQRDSAMYRCASSLQGSGMNTEAFFGQGTRLTVV.

J is TRBJ1-5 and V is TRBV5-6; D might be TRBD1 (6 bases). Germline lookup yields CDR1 SGHDT and CDR2 YYEEEE. The CDR3 has 14 residues. With 0 bases removed from V and 5 bases from J, the gap between germline ends came to 9 bases. The CDR3 DNA reads as TGTGCCAGCAGCTTGGTGGCAGGGGATCAGCCCCAGCATTTT. Its protein is CASSLVAGDQPQHF.

Of note for this clone: Other nucleotide sequences from this sample produce the same CDR3. This chain uses TRBV7-3 with TRBJ1-1; D not certain. The CDR3 runs to 13 residues. CDR1 SGHTA and CDR2 FQGTGA come from the germline V gene. The germline V and J ends were trimmed by 4 bases and 0 bases, with 6 bases remaining between them. DNA for the CDR3: TGTGCCAGCAGCTCATCCATGAACACTGAAGCTTTCTTT. Protein sequence: CASSSSMNTEAFF.

The CDR3 bases are TGTGCCAGCAGCGTAGGACTAGCAGACCAAGAGACCCAGTACTTC. Residues: CASSVGLADQETQYF. The chain recombines TRBV9 with TRBJ2-5; 7 bases fit TRBD2. The CDR3 loop spans 15 amino acids. Germline CDR1 and CDR2: SGDLS and YYNGEE. The trim removed 0 bases at V and 0 bases at J, leaving 2 bases unmatched.

V is TRBV5-1 and J is TRBJ2-1; TRBD2 matches at 14 bases. V dropped 3 bases and J dropped 4; count of bases not matched to a gene: 6. The CDR3 length is 17 residues. Germline lookup yields CDR1 SGHRS and CDR2 YFSETQ. CDR3 nucleotides: TGCGCCAGCAGCTCCGGACTAGCGGGGGGTGGGTACAATGAGCAGTTCTTC. Translating gives CASSSGLAGGGYNEQFF.

The chain employs TRBV9 and TRBJ2-1; D not resolved. This CDR3 is 13 amino acids long. Germline V gene sequence: CDR1 SGDLS, CDR2 YYNGEE. V lost 1 base and J lost 5, with 7 bases in between. The CDR3 sequence is CASSVRLNNEQFF. The CDR3 DNA sequence: TGTGCCAGCAGCGTAAGACTCAACAATGAGCAGTTCTTC.

The chain recombines TRBV10-2 with TRBJ2-3; tentatively, D is TRBD1 (6 bases). CDR3 length equals 11 residues. The V and J ends lost 6 bases and 6 bases respectively, with 7 bases between them. Looked up from germline, CDR1 is WSHSY and CDR2 is SAAADI. The CDR3: CASRQGDTQYF. Here the CDR3 DNA reads TGCGCCAGCAGACAGGGCGATACGCAGTATTTT.

In this sample, this clone turned up once. The rearrangement joins TRBV5-1 to TRBJ1-1; 7 bases are a match to TRBD1. This CDR3 spans 16 amino acids. CDR1 SGHRS and CDR2 YFSETQ come from the germline V gene. V dropped 3 bases and J dropped 4; count of bases not matched to a gene: 12. As DNA, the CDR3 is TGCGCCAGCAGCTGGCCCGACAGGGAAGGTCGCACTGAAGCTTTCTTT. Protein product: CASSWPDREGRTEAFF.

The rearrangement joins TRBV7-9 to TRBJ1-1, with 10 bases matching TRBD1. The CDR3 is 19 residues long. The germline gives CDR1 SEHNR, CDR2 FQNEAQ (reference sequence). V lost 5 bases to trimming and J lost 5 bases; unmatched junction nucleotides: 20. DNA of the CDR3: TGTGCCAGCAGCCCCTGGACAGGGGGAAGGCAGTTCGGGAGAACTGAAGCTTTCTTT. Protein sequence: CASSPWTGGRQFGRTEAFF.

This clone was recorded a few times. Additional DNA sequences in this sample encode the identical CDR3. The chain recombines TRBV13 with TRBJ1-4; 8 bases agree with TRBD1. CDR1 is PRHDT and CDR2 is FYEKMQ in the germline V gene (reference sequence). Losses at the gene ends were 3 bases for V and 0 bases for J; bases not matched to a gene: 6. This CDR3 has 17 amino acids. In nucleotides, the CDR3 is TGTGCCAGCAGCTTCACGACAGGGGAAGCAACTAATGAAAAACTGTTTTTT. It codes for CASSFTTGEATNEKLFF.

The genes are TRBV19 and TRBJ1-2; D call uncertain. The CDR3 length is 12 residues. V lost 5 bases to trimming and J lost 4 bases, with 8 bases between them. Germline V gene sequence: CDR1 LNHDA, CDR2 SQIVND (reference sequence). The CDR3 is CASSSRGYGYTF. Here the CDR3 DNA reads TGTGCCAGTAGTTCACGGGGCTATGGCTACACCTTC.

This chain connects TRBV7-8 to TRBJ1-5; 11 bases line up with TRBD1. The CDR3 sequence is 16 residues long. After removal of 5 bases from V and 6 bases from J, the junction contained 9 bases not matched to a gene. CDR1 and CDR2 from the germline V gene are SGHVS and FQNEAQ. CDR3: CASSPLDRGLGQPQHF. CDR3 coding DNA: TGTGCCAGCAGCCCCCTGGACAGGGGGCTGGGTCAGCCCCAGCATTTT. The whole variable domain, remainder taken from reference TRBV7-8 and TRBJ1-5, is GAGVSQSPRYKVAKRGQDVALRCDPISGHVSLFWYQQALGQGPEFLTYFQNEAQLDKSGLPSDRFFAERPEGSVSTLKIQRTQQEDSAVYLCASSPLDRGLGQPQHFGDGTRLSIL.

The CDR3 loop reads CATPAGSGETQYF. The CDR3 coding sequence is TGTGCCACCCCCGCGGGGAGTGGAGAGACCCAGTACTTC. This chain links TRBV6-1 with TRBJ2-5, with a tentative D call TRBD2 (6 bases). Germline assignment: CDR1 MNHNS and CDR2 SASEGT. The CDR3 is 13 residues long. V was cut by 10 bases and J by 4 bases, with 16 bases left in between.

This clone was seen more than once but under ten times. The chain carries TRBV5-5 and TRBJ1-1, with D perhaps TRBD1 (5 bases). The length of the CDR3 is 15 residues. The ends were cut back, 4 bases at V and 4 bases at J, with 17 bases in the middle. In germline, CDR1 is SGHKS, CDR2 YYEKEE (reference sequence). The CDR3 coding sequence is TGTGCCAGCAGCCCGGGGGACGTCTATGGCACTGAAGCTTTCTTT. Its translation is CASSPGDVYGTEAFF.

This chain links TRBV19 with TRBJ1-2, with D possibly being TRBD1 (6 bases). Trimming shortened V by 2 bases and J by 8 bases, and 21 bases separated the two germline ends. Germline V CDR1 and CDR2: LNHDA, SQIVND (reference sequence). The CDR3 extends over 16 amino acids. CDR3 in amino acids: CASSILAGDHSGGYTF. DNA for the CDR3: TGTGCCAGTAGTATATTGGCAGGGGACCACTCGGGGGGCTACACCTTC.

The chain employs TRBV5-1 and TRBJ2-2, with D perhaps TRBD1 (5 bases). The CDR3 sequence is 14 residues long. CDR1 and CDR2 (germline): SGHRS, YFSETQ. Trimming left V 1 base short and J 1 base short, with 5 bases between. The CDR3 DNA reads TGCGCCAGCAGCTTGAGGGGGAACACCGGGGAGCTGTTTTTT. This encodes CASSLRGNTGELFF.

This rearrangement joins TRBV6-5 to TRBJ1-3; possibly TRBD1 for D (6 bases). V was pared by 0 bases and J by 2 bases, with 11 bases between. The CDR3 length is 16 residues. Germline assignment: CDR1 MNHEY and CDR2 SVGAGI. The CDR3 is CASSYSSGAAGNTIYF. Written as DNA, the CDR3 is TGTGCCAGCAGTTACTCGTCAGGGGCTGCTGGAAACACCATATATTTT.

J is TRBJ1-1 and V is TRBV9; 8 bases fit TRBD1. The CDR3 covers 14 residues. Germline CDR1 and CDR2: SGDLS and YYNGEE. Trimming removed 0 bases from V and 6 bases from J; junction bases left unmatched: 4. This CDR3 is CASSVVDRGPEAFF. CDR3 sequence (DNA): TGTGCCAGCAGCGTAGTAGACAGGGGCCCTGAAGCTTTCTTT.

This clone was observed a handful of times. This chain joins TRBV7-2 and TRBJ2-2, with D perhaps TRBD2 (6 bases). Trimming took 5 bases from V and 3 from J, leaving 16 bases between them. Germline lookup yields CDR1 SGHTA and CDR2 FQGNSA. The CDR3 covers 16 residues. In DNA form, the CDR3 reads TGTGCCAGCAGCCCCTCCGTTGGGACTTACACCGGGGAGCTGTTTTTT. Its translation is CASSPSVGTYTGELFF.